This TCR beta chain was identified during a study of OX40 agonist ivuxolimab in advanced cancers. In the study overall: Patients got intravenous ivuxolimab at 0.01 to 10 mg/kg every 2 weeks.

Findings of the study overall: Researchers did not establish what antigens the expanded peripheral T cells target. CD4+ T cells averaged fewer expanded clones than CD8+ T cells.

Method: immunoSEQ multiplex PCR; TCRdb's copy keeps in-frame clones and lacks some. The repertoire holds about 69,000 clones, with approximately 90% as singletons. Germline V gene data show CDR1 as SGHTA and CDR2 as FQGTGA. The CDR3 spans 14 residues. Trimming stripped 5 bases from V and 1 base from J, with 11 bases between. As regards this clone: As yet, its antigen is unknown.

The clonotype originates from an adult with an advanced solid tumor such as melanoma, head and neck, liver or kidney cancer. This chain uses TRBV7-3 with TRBJ1-1; D gene unclear. This specimen was CD4+ or CD8+ T cells sorted from blood, taken in a trial of the OX40 agonist ivuxolimab. CDR3 bases: TGTGCCAGCAGCCTGTATGGGTGGAACACTGAAGCTTTCTTT. As protein: CASSLYGWNTEAFF.